This passage covers 10 T cell receptor beta chains from one sample sequenced in a study of memory CD4+ T cells and cytomegalovirus serostatus. Single viable CD3+CD4+CD8-CD45RO+ cells were sorted as the memory CD4+ T cells. The repertoire was sequenced with immunoSEQ multiplex PCR; TCRdb's copy has only in-frame clones and lacks some. The sample includes 45,000 to 60,000 clones, approximately 74% of them seen just once. The specimen was memory CD4+ T cells from blood. The receptor set was obtained from an adult in good health and CMV-seropositive.

V gene TRBV13 combines with J gene TRBJ2-7; D is uncertain. CDR1 PRHDT and CDR2 FYEKMQ come from the germline V gene (reference sequence). V was shortened by 4 bases and J by 2 bases, with 15 bases between the two germline ends. The CDR3 totals 15 residues. The CDR3 DNA reads TGTGCCAGCAGCTCGACGGGTGTCGTTACCTACGAGCAGTACTTC. Protein product: CASSSTGVVTYEQYF.

The V and J genes are TRBV5-8 and TRBJ1-6; the D is unclear. Germline V lookup: CDR1 SGHTS, CDR2 YDEGEE. V was trimmed by 0 bases and J by 3 bases, leaving 4 bases between them. The CDR3 is 14 residues long. CDR3 sequence: CASSLELYNSPLHF. The CDR3 bases are TGTGCCAGCAGCTTGGAGCTCTATAATTCACCCCTCCACTTT.

This sequence joins TRBV5-1 and TRBJ1-3; D is ambiguous. This CDR3 spans 15 amino acids. In germline, CDR1 is SGHRS, CDR2 YFSETQ. V lost 1 base and J lost 2, with 10 bases in between. The CDR3 loop is CASSLNWETGNTIYF. CDR3 bases: TGCGCCAGCAGCTTGAACTGGGAAACTGGAAACACCATATATTTT. The full variable domain, with the rest looked up from reference TRBV5-1 and TRBJ1-3, is KAGVTQTPRYLIKTRGQQVTLSCSPISGHRSVSWYQQTPGQGLQFLFEYFSETQRNKGNFPGRFSGRQFSNSRSEMNVSTLELGDSALYLCASSLNWETGNTIYFGEGSWLTVV.

The chain links TRBV4-1 to TRBJ2-5; 8 bases are shared with TRBD2. CDR1 and CDR2 from the germline V gene are MGHRA and YSYEKL. The CDR3 has 16 amino acids. V shed 2 bases and J 6 bases; nucleotides not matched to a gene: 11. The CDR3 region is CASSQTMLRGGKTQYF. DNA of the CDR3: TGCGCCAGCAGCCAAACCATGCTACGGGGGGGAAAGACCCAGTACTTC.

This chain links TRBV4-2 with TRBJ1-6; D is uncertain. Trimming took 0 bases from V and 15 from J, leaving 12 bases between them. The CDR3 is 13 amino acids. Germline values: CDR1 LGHNA, CDR2 YNFKEQ. CDR3 coding DNA: TGTGCCAGCAGCCAAGATCAGAACGGGCGCCTCCACTTT. As protein: CASSQDQNGRLHF.

This chain links TRBV5-1 with TRBJ1-1; D is uncertain. The CDR3 loop spans 14 amino acids. V lost 1 base, J lost 5 bases, and 12 bases lay in between. Germline CDR1 and CDR2: SGHRS and YFSETQ. CDR3 region: CASSLWTGTTEAFF. The CDR3 DNA reads as TGCGCCAGCAGCTTGTGGACGGGTACTACTGAAGCTTTCTTT. The entire variable domain, with the rest obtained from reference TRBV5-1 and TRBJ1-1, is as follows: KAGVTQTPRYLIKTRGQQVTLSCSPISGHRSVSWYQQTPGQGLQFLFEYFSETQRNKGNFPGRFSGRQFSNSRSEMNVSTLELGDSALYLCASSLWTGTTEAFFGQGTRLTVV.

The chain uses TRBV4-2 and TRBJ2-3; D is tentatively TRBD1 or TRBD2 (7 bases each). This CDR3 is built from 17 residues. From germline, CDR1 is LGHNA and CDR2 YNFKEQ. V was trimmed by 0 bases and J by 1 base, leaving 14 bases between them. The CDR3 DNA is TGTGCCAGCAGCCAAGAAGGGCCAGGGGGGGGCACAGATACGCAGTATTTT. Residues: CASSQEGPGGGTDTQYF.

The chain uses TRBV10-3 and TRBJ1-1; 7 bases fit TRBD1. Per the germline V gene, CDR1 is ENHRY and CDR2 is SYGVKD. The J segment lost 3 bases and the V segment lost 9 bases, leaving 7 bases of the junction unmatched. The CDR3 consists of 13 residues. The CDR3 loop is CAIGSGGDTEAFF. The CDR3 region has the DNA TGTGCCATAGGGTCAGGGGGGGACACTGAAGCTTTCTTT.

This clone was counted between two and nine times. The chain couples TRBV7-3 to TRBJ2-2; 7 bases align to TRBD1. The CDR3 runs 16 residues. Germline V CDR1 and CDR2: SGHTA, FQGTGA. Germline trimming cut 4 bases from V and 2 bases from J; bases unmatched to any gene: 7. DNA for the CDR3: TGTGCCAGCAGCTCACGACAGGGCCTCAACACCGGGGAGCTGTTTTTT. Protein product: CASSSRQGLNTGELFF.

The rearrangement joins TRBV7-3 to TRBJ2-2; the D gene is possibly TRBD1 (6 bases). CDR3 length equals 16 residues. Germline V gives CDR1 SGHTA, CDR2 FQGTGA. Deletions cut 5 bases from V and 5 bases from J, with 18 bases between. Here the CDR3 DNA reads TGTGCCAGCAGCCCCCAGACAGAGAGGGGGACCGGGGAGCTGTTTTTT. This translates into CASSPQTERGTGELFF.